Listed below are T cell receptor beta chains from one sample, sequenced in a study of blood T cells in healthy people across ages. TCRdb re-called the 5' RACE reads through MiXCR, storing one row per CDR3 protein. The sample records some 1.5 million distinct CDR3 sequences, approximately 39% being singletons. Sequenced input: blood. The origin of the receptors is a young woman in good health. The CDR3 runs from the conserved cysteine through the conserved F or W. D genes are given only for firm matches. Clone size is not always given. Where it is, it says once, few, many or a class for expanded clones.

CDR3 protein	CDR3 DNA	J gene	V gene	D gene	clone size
CASSVSGAGGGNEQYF	TGTGCCAGCAGCGTATCTGGAGCGGGGGGCGGAAATGAGCAGTACTTC	TRBJ2-7	TRBV9	TRBD2	-
CASSALPGQGCEQYF	TGTGCCAGCAGTGCCTTACCGGGACAGGGCTGCGAGCAGTACTTC	TRBJ2-7	TRBV12-3/TRBV12-4	TRBD1	-
CASSQEGDQPQHF	TGCGCCAGCAGCCAAGAAGGGGATCAGCCCCAGCATTTT	TRBJ1-5	TRBV4-1	-	-
CASSSLSGDSYNEQFF	TGTGCCAGCAGCTCACTTAGCGGGGACTCCTACAATGAGCAGTTCTTC	TRBJ2-1	TRBV7-3	TRBD2	-
CASSFRGPSTEAFF	TGTGCCAGCAGTTTTCGGGGGCCATCCACTGAAGCTTTCTTT	TRBJ1-1	TRBV28	-	few
CASSQEEGDTQYF	TGTGCCAGCAGTCAAGAAGAAGGAGATACGCAGTATTTT	TRBJ2-3	TRBV4-2	-	many
CSVEPGRGRNYGYTF	TGCAGCGTTGAACCGGGGAGGGGGCGGAACTATGGCTACACCTTC	TRBJ1-2	TRBV29-1	TRBD1	few
CASSLDWYEQYF	TGTGCCAGCAGCTTAGATTGGTACGAGCAGTACTTC	TRBJ2-7	TRBV7-2	-	-
CASGRGETQYF	TGTGCCAGCGGACGGGGAGAGACCCAGTACTTC	TRBJ2-5	TRBV6-5	-	-
CASSLVLAGEYEQFF	TGCGCCAGCAGCTTGGTTCTAGCGGGAGAATATGAGCAGTTCTTC	TRBJ2-1	TRBV5-1	TRBD2	-
CASSLASGGRHYEQYF	TGTGCCAGCAGCTTAGCGTCGGGCGGGAGACACTACGAGCAGTACTTC	TRBJ2-7	TRBV7-6	TRBD2	few
CASSLTSFYEQYF	TGCGCCAGCAGCTTGACGTCTTTCTACGAGCAGTACTTC	TRBJ2-7	TRBV5-1	-	-
CASSQDEAPEEWGYEQYF	TGTGCCAGCAGCCAAGATGAGGCACCGGAGGAATGGGGCTACGAGCAGTACTTC	TRBJ2-7	TRBV3-1	-	-
CSASERRGPEAFF	TGCAGTGCTAGTGAACGCAGGGGGCCTGAAGCTTTCTTT	TRBJ1-1	TRBV20-1	TRBD1	-
CASSWGQGNYNEQFF	TGCGCCAGCAGCTGGGGACAGGGAAACTACAATGAGCAGTTCTTC	TRBJ2-1	TRBV5-1	TRBD1	-
CASRTTGGSPDTQYF	TGCGCCAGCAGGACTACAGGGGGCAGCCCAGATACGCAGTATTTT	TRBJ2-3	TRBV5-1	TRBD1	-
CASKQGQNTEAFF	TGTGCCAGCAAACAGGGACAGAACACTGAAGCTTTCTTT	TRBJ1-1	TRBV12-3/TRBV12-4	-	-
CASSLAGRIEPYEQYF	TGTGCCAGCAGCTTAGCGGGGAGGATTGAACCCTACGAGCAGTACTTC	TRBJ2-7	TRBV7-2	-	few
CASNPGTGANVLTF	TGTGCCAGCAACCCAGGGACTGGGGCCAACGTCCTGACTTTC	TRBJ2-6	TRBV12-3/TRBV12-4	-	once
CASSLEGESYSYEQYF	TGCGCCAGCAGCTTGGAAGGGGAGTCCTACTCCTACGAGCAGTACTTC	TRBJ2-7	TRBV5-1	-	-
CASSVERDRDPTMNTEAFF	TGTGCCAGCAGCGTAGAACGGGACAGGGACCCTACTATGAACACTGAGGCTTTCTTT	TRBJ1-1	TRBV9	TRBD1	few
CASSQEKGVNYGYTF	TGTGCCAGCAGCCAAGAAAAGGGTGTCAACTATGGCTACACCTTC	TRBJ1-2	TRBV4-2	-	-
CATSDLNGTPSDEQYF	TGTGCCACCAGTGATTTAAACGGGACACCCAGCGATGAGCAGTACTTC	TRBJ2-5	TRBV24-1	-	-
CAISSPVGTNEKLFF	TGTGCCATCAGCTCTCCAGTGGGCACTAATGAAAAACTGTTTTTT	TRBJ1-4	TRBV10-3	-	once
CSARTQGPYNEQFF	TGCAGTGCTAGAACGCAGGGCCCCTACAATGAGCAGTTCTTC	TRBJ2-1	TRBV20-1	-	many
CASSPTYDYTF	TGTGCCAGCAGCCCCACCTATGACTACACCTTC	TRBJ1-2	TRBV11-2	-	-
CASSPIQVYTGELFF	TGTGCCAGCAGCCCAATACAGGTTTACACCGGGGAGCTGTTTTTT	TRBJ2-2	TRBV12-3/TRBV12-4	-	-
CASSFSRTGLAQPQHF	TGTGCCAGCAGTTTTAGTAGGACAGGGCTGGCTCAGCCCCAGCATTTT	TRBJ1-5	TRBV12-3/TRBV12-4	TRBD1	few
CASRLQGRGNGYTF	TGTGCCAGCAGACTGCAGGGGCGCGGTAATGGCTACACCTTC	TRBJ1-2	TRBV12-3/TRBV12-4	-	once
CASTPLGSSYNVGELFF	TGTGCCAGCACCCCACTGGGGTCCTCCTACAATGTCGGGGAGCTGTTTTTT	TRBJ2-2	TRBV6-1	-	-
CASSQTGGYYGYTF	TGCGCCAGCAGCCAAACCGGGGGGTACTATGGCTACACCTTC	TRBJ1-2	TRBV4-3	-	-
CASSLAVEGSEQYF	TGTGCCAGCAGCTTAGCTGTTGAAGGGAGCGAGCAGTACTTC	TRBJ2-7	TRBV11-2	-	-
CASSFTRTSGMNTGELFF	TGTGCCAGCAGCTTCACCCGGACTAGCGGGATGAACACCGGGGAGCTGTTTTTT	TRBJ2-2	TRBV7-9	TRBD2	once
CASSAVPQETQYF	TGTGCCAGCAGTGCTGTCCCGCAAGAGACCCAGTACTTC	TRBJ2-5	TRBV25-1	-	-
CASSLEPRVGYGYTF	TGTGCCAGCAGCTTAGAGCCAAGGGTCGGCTATGGCTACACCTTC	TRBJ1-2	TRBV7-2	-	-
CASSQTTGSQPQHF	TGCGCCAGCAGCCAGACGACAGGGAGTCAGCCCCAGCATTTT	TRBJ1-5	TRBV4-3	TRBD1	few
CASSNRASIGEAFF	TGTGCCAGCAGTAACCGGGCCTCCATAGGGGAAGCTTTCTTT	TRBJ1-1	TRBV6-1	-	-
CASRRGDEQYF	TGTGCCAGCCGGCGGGGGGACGAGCAGTACTTC	TRBJ2-7	TRBV12-3/TRBV12-4	TRBD2	-
CSAPVPSGTAANYGYTF	TGCAGTGCCCCCGTTCCTTCCGGGACCGCTGCTAACTATGGCTACACCTTC	TRBJ1-2	TRBV20-1	-	-
CASSAGYSRTDTQYF	TGTGCCAGCAGTGCAGGGTATAGCAGAACAGATACGCAGTATTTT	TRBJ2-3	TRBV28	-	few
CASSIRLRETQYF	TGTGCCAGTAGTATCCGCCTGCGGGAGACCCAGTACTTC	TRBJ2-5	TRBV19	-	-
CATSRDLGTGQDTQYF	TGTGCCACCAGCAGAGACCTAGGGACCGGCCAAGATACGCAGTATTTT	TRBJ2-3	TRBV15	-	-
CSVEDLPGYTF	TGCAGCGTTGAAGACCTTCCTGGCTACACCTTC	TRBJ1-2	TRBV29-1	-	-
CAIRLDVNTEAFF	TGTGCCATCAGACTGGACGTGAACACTGAAGCTTTCTTT	TRBJ1-1	TRBV10-3	-	few
CASSPQEGARTYNEQYF	TGCGCCAGCAGCCCTCAGGAGGGGGCTAGGACCTACAATGAGCAGTACTTC	TRBJ2-7	TRBV4-3	-	-
CSARDPSGRDAFF	TGCAGTGCTAGAGATCCATCAGGGCGAGATGCTTTCTTT	TRBJ1-1	TRBV20-1	-	few
CASSQPPGQAFF	TGTGCCAGCAGCCAACCTCCGGGACAGGCGTTCTTC	TRBJ2-1	TRBV3-1	TRBD1	few
CSASGLAETYNEQFF	TGCAGTGCGAGTGGACTAGCGGAAACCTACAATGAGCAGTTCTTC	TRBJ2-1	TRBV20-1	TRBD2	-
CASSSTLNLADTQYF	TGTGCCAGCAGTTCCACCCTCAATCTGGCAGATACGCAGTATTTT	TRBJ2-3	TRBV27	-	few
CASRIDRNYGYTF	TGCGCCAGCAGAATAGACAGAAACTATGGCTACACCTTC	TRBJ1-2	TRBV5-1	-	-
CASSSDRGLYWNTEAFF	TGCGCCAGCAGCTCGGACAGGGGGTTGTATTGGAACACTGAAGCTTTCTTT	TRBJ1-1	TRBV5-1	TRBD1	few
CASNGGEGTEAFF	TGCGCCAGCAATGGGGGCGAGGGCACTGAAGCTTTCTTT	TRBJ1-1	TRBV5-1	-	-
CASSLTQTSGPYEQFF	TGTGCTAGCAGCTTAACCCAGACTAGCGGGCCTTATGAGCAGTTCTTC	TRBJ2-1	TRBV7-7	TRBD2	-